This TCR beta chain was retrieved from a study of cytomegalovirus exposure and HLA in healthy donors. Germline CDR1 is SNHLY and CDR2 is FYNNEI. V shed 7 bases and J shed 0 bases, with 7 bases lying between them. The CDR3 is 13 amino acids. Study findings and constraints: According to a later analysis, most TCR beta chains associated with CMV appeared HLA-restricted.

About this clone itself: Its cognate antigen is unknown.

This PCR relied on a set of 60 Vbeta primers and 13 Jbeta primers. Some clones are missing from TCRdb's copy, which holds only in-frame ones; the method was immunoSEQ multiplex PCR. This specimen shows just over 80,000 clones; the ten leading clones hold less than 1.5%. This receptor was taken from a woman aged 25 to 39 in good health and CMV-seronegative. The sequenced sample was PBMCs. The chain has TRBV2 and TRBJ2-1; D is undetermined. The CDR3 DNA is TGTGCCAGCACCACTGGCTCCTACAATGAGCAGTTCTTC. Amino acids: CASTTGSYNEQFF.